This T cell receptor (beta chain) emerged from a study of blood T cell repertoires in COVID-19. Study-wide context: COVID-19 samples, acute and convalescent, were from the United States, Italy and Spain.

Germline lookup yields CDR1 LGHDT and CDR2 YNNKEL (reference sequence). The CDR3 spans 16 residues. With V trimmed by 4 bases and J by 0 bases, 8 bases remained unmatched. Profiling relied on immunoSEQ multiplex PCR, and the TCRdb table lists in-frame clones only, not all of them. The sample carries 200,000 to 300,000 clones, about 90% recorded once. This TCR was recovered from a woman in her thirties who had recovered from COVID-19. The gene calls are TRBV3-1 (or the pseudogene TRBV3-2) and TRBJ1-1; 7 nucleotides align to TRBD1. Sequencing input: peripheral blood. CDR3 nucleotide sequence: TGTGCCAGCAGCCCACACAGGGGACCTATGAACACTGAAGCTTTCTTT. Its protein is CASSPHRGPMNTEAFF.